This T cell receptor beta chain appears in the sequencing data of a study of blood T cell repertoires in COVID-19. Across the study: The United States, Italy and Spain provided the acute and convalescent COVID-19 samples. T cells, B-cell-depleted T cells, or PBMCs provided the cDNA or gDNA that served as material.

Clones were sequenced by immunoSEQ multiplex PCR, and TCRdb holds only the in-frame ones, with some missing. This sample has about 210,000 clones, with about four fifths found just once. Germline CDR1 reads SGHKS; CDR2 reads YYEKEE (reference sequence). This CDR3 is built from 14 residues. V shed 2 bases and J shed 8 bases, with 16 bases lying between them. The sample holds one count of this clone. This rearrangement joins TRBV5-5 to TRBJ1-2, with D uncertain. Sequencing input: peripheral blood. The sequence derives from a man aged 45 to 65 with active or convalescent COVID-19. The CDR3 reads CASSFGVPEGGYTF. CDR3 coding DNA: TGTGCCAGCAGCTTCGGGGTCCCCGAGGGAGGCTACACCTTC. Combining the CDR3 with reference TRBV5-5 and TRBJ1-2 gives the whole variable domain DAGVTQSPTHLIKTRGQQVTLRCSPISGHKSVSWYQQVLGQGPQFIFQYYEKEERGRGNFPDRFSARQFPNYSSELNVNALLLGDSALYLCASSFGVPEGGYTFGSGTRLTVV.